One and the same sample provided the 30 T cell receptor beta chains below, sequenced in a study of blood T cell repertoires in COVID-19. Generated by immunoSEQ multiplex PCR, the TCRdb table keeps only in-frame clones and is missing some. Of a few hundred thousand clones in the sample, 86% were seen once. Sequenced input: peripheral blood. Every receptor here comes from a man younger than 40 who had recovered from COVID-19.

The chain recombines TRBV29-1 with TRBJ2-3, with D perhaps TRBD1 (5 bases). Germline V gene lookup returns CDR1 SQVTM and CDR2 ANQGSEA. V shed 0 bases and J shed 5 bases, with 9 bases lying between them. This CDR3 contains 13 residues. The CDR3 nucleotides read TGCAGCGTTGAAGAAACGCAGGGAGATACGCAGTATTTT. It specifies CSVEETQGDTQYF.

V gene TRBV11-2 combines with J gene TRBJ2-3, with a weak D call TRBD1 (5 bases). V was trimmed by 2 bases and J by 1 base, leaving 10 bases between them. Germline lookup yields CDR1 SGHAT and CDR2 FQNNGV. This CDR3 is built from 15 residues. CDR3 protein: CASSLQGVGTDTQYF. In DNA, the CDR3 is TGTGCCAGCAGCTTACAGGGCGTTGGCACAGATACGCAGTATTTT.

The count of this clone is one. The V gene is TRBV6-5, the J gene TRBJ1-1; the D is unclear. Trimming took off 6 bases at V and 1 base at J, with 6 bases between the two ends. The CDR3 is 12 amino acids. In germline, CDR1 is MNHEY, CDR2 SVGAGI. Here the CDR3 reads CASRAGNTEAFF. DNA for the CDR3: TGTGCCAGCAGGGCAGGGAACACTGAAGCTTTCTTT.

This sequence joins TRBV7-9 and TRBJ2-2, with 7 bases lining up with TRBD1. Per the germline V gene, CDR1 is SEHNR and CDR2 is FQNEAQ (reference sequence). The CDR3 consists of 16 residues. Trimming at V came to 5 bases and at J to 0 bases, leaving 6 bases not matched to a gene. The CDR3 DNA is TGTGCCAGCAGCCCGATTGGGACAGCGAACACCGGGGAGCTGTTTTTT. Protein: CASSPIGTANTGELFF.

The J gene is TRBJ1-4, the V gene TRBV6-5; 7 bases fit TRBD1. Germline assignment: CDR1 MNHEY and CDR2 SVGAGI. Unmatched junction bases numbered 3, after V lost 2 bases and J lost 0 bases. The CDR3 loop spans 16 amino acids. CDR3 sequence reads: CASSYAGGATNEKLFF. Written as DNA, the CDR3 is TGTGCCAGCAGTTACGCAGGGGGAGCAACTAATGAAAAACTGTTTTTT.

This chain connects TRBV9 to TRBJ2-7; 7 bases map to TRBD1. The V segment lost 3 bases and the J segment 0 bases; nucleotides outside the gene matches: 12. Germline CDR1 and CDR2: SGDLS and YYNGEE. This CDR3 spans 17 amino acids. CDR3 protein: CASSGRSTGASSYEQYF. The DNA for the CDR3 is TGTGCCAGCAGCGGTCGATCAACAGGGGCCAGCTCCTACGAGCAGTACTTC.

The rearrangement links TRBV7-9 to TRBJ2-7; D is perhaps TRBD1 (7 bases). Germline V CDR1 and CDR2: SEHNR, FQNEAQ (reference sequence). V gave up 5 bases and J gave up 2 bases, with 16 bases separating them. The CDR3 extends over 15 amino acids. As DNA, the CDR3 is TGTGCCAGCAGCGGCGGGACAGATCCTCCCTACGAGCAGTACTTC. It codes for CASSGGTDPPYEQYF.

This clone was detected ten times or more. This chain links TRBV4-1 with TRBJ1-3; no definite D call. The V end lost 0 bases, the J end lost 0 bases, and 6 bases lay between the germline ends. The length of the CDR3 is 15 residues. Per germline, CDR1 MGHRA and CDR2 YSYEKL. The CDR3 bases are TGCGCCAGCAGCCAAGATTACTACTCTGGAAACACCATATATTTT. It codes for CASSQDYYSGNTIYF.

The V gene is TRBV10-3, the J gene TRBJ1-4, with 7 positions matching TRBD1. J gave up 5 bases and V 6 bases, and 3 bases lay outside the gene matches. The V gene's germline CDR1 is ENHRY and CDR2 SYGVKD. The CDR3 covers 13 residues. CDR3 region: CAIRGTDNEKLFF. CDR3 DNA: TGTGCCATCAGAGGGACAGACAATGAAAAACTGTTTTTT.

V is TRBV6-1 and J is TRBJ1-5; D uncertain. Germline lookup yields CDR1 MNHNS and CDR2 SASEGT. Trimming cost V 2 bases and J 6 bases, with 14 bases left between them. The CDR3 runs to 15 residues. CDR3 nucleotide sequence: TGTGCCAGCAGTGAACTGCGGGTGAGAGGTCAGCCCCAGCATTTT. Translating it yields CASSELRVRGQPQHF.

This chain uses TRBV29-1 with TRBJ1-1; D ambiguous. This CDR3 has 11 residues. The germline V gene has CDR1 SQVTM and CDR2 ANQGSEA. V lost 3 bases to trimming and J lost 2 bases, with 4 bases between them. CDR3 sequence (DNA): TGCAGCGTTGACTCCAACACTGAAGCTTTCTTT. It translates to CSVDSNTEAFF.

The chain couples TRBV15 to TRBJ1-5; TRBD1 agrees at 12 bases. The germline V gene encodes CDR1 LNHNV and CDR2 YYDKDF (reference sequence). Trimming took 0 bases from V and 5 from J; bases not matched to a gene: 11. CDR3 length equals 19 residues. CDR3 nucleotide sequence: TGTGCCACCAGCAGAGAAGCTTTAGTAGGGACAGGGGGCTATCAGCCCCAGCATTTT. Translation: CATSREALVGTGGYQPQHF.

The rearrangement uses TRBV4-2 and TRBJ2-7; weak D call: TRBD1 (6 bases). V gave up 0 bases and J gave up 2 bases, with 11 bases separating them. The CDR3 runs 15 residues. CDR1 is LGHNA and CDR2 is YNFKEQ in the germline V gene. The CDR3 DNA reads as TGTGCCAGCAGCCAAGAGGGGGCCAATCCCTACGAGCAGTACTTC. Its protein product is CASSQEGANPYEQYF.

This chain joins TRBV27 and TRBJ2-7, with D perhaps TRBD2 (6 bases). From germline, CDR1 is MNHEY and CDR2 SMNVEV (reference sequence). The length of the CDR3 is 14 residues. V was clipped by 3 bases and J by 3 bases, with 12 bases between them. As DNA, the CDR3 is TGTGCCAGCAGTTTTTCCGGGGACTTCTACGAGCAGTACTTC. Translating gives CASSFSGDFYEQYF.

The chain uses TRBV11-2 and TRBJ1-4; D is uncertain. This CDR3 is 16 amino acids long. Germline V gives CDR1 SGHAT, CDR2 FQNNGV. Trimming took 7 bases from V and 1 from J, leaving 16 bases between them. CDR3 amino acids: CASTAEGPGTNEKLFF. CDR3 nucleotides: TGTGCCAGCACCGCCGAGGGTCCAGGAACTAATGAAAAACTGTTTTTT.

This chain joins TRBV7-9 and TRBJ1-3, with D possibly TRBD1 on 5 matching bases. The CDR3 sequence is 15 residues long. The germline V gene has CDR1 SEHNR and CDR2 FQNEAQ (reference sequence). V lost 4 bases, J lost 4 bases, and 14 bases lay in between. CDR3 sequence: CASSSAGTPGNTIYF. In nucleotides, the CDR3 is TGTGCCAGCAGCTCCGCCGGGACTCCCGGAAACACCATATATTTT.

This clone occurred once. The rearrangement uses TRBV29-1 and TRBJ2-1; a possible D gene is TRBD1 (6 bases). The CDR3 totals 13 residues. V was shortened by 4 bases and J by 4 bases, with 11 bases between the two germline ends. The germline V gene has CDR1 SQVTM and CDR2 ANQGSEA. The CDR3: CSVVWGPYNEQFF. CDR3 coding DNA: TGCAGCGTTGTGTGGGGGCCTTACAATGAGCAGTTCTTC.

V usage is TRBV20-1 and J usage is TRBJ2-3; TRBD2 agrees at 8 bases. The germline gives CDR1 DFQATT, CDR2 SNEGSKA (reference sequence). The CDR3 length is 16 residues. V dropped 3 bases and J dropped 2; count of bases not matched to a gene: 10. CDR3 sequence (DNA): TGCAGTGCTAGTAGCCCCCTAGCGGGTTTCACAGATACGCAGTATTTT. Amino acid sequence: CSASSPLAGFTDTQYF.

The gene calls are TRBV4-1 and TRBJ2-3; D gene uncertain. The V and J ends lost 3 bases and 6 bases respectively, with 16 bases between them. The CDR3 is made up of 15 amino acids. Germline assignment: CDR1 MGHRA and CDR2 YSYEKL. The CDR3 DNA is TGCGCCAGCAGCCATCCCGCCCGGTCCGGGGATACGCAGTATTTT. Translating gives CASSHPARSGDTQYF.

V is TRBV6-6 and J is TRBJ1-2, with no clear D. Deletions cut 7 bases from V and 7 bases from J, with 19 bases between. Per germline, CDR1 MNHNY and CDR2 SVGAGI (reference sequence). The CDR3 is made up of 14 amino acids. In nucleotides, the CDR3 is TGTGCCAGCATCCCGACAAGTTCGAGTGTTGGCTACACCTTC. It specifies CASIPTSSSVGYTF.

This rearrangement joins TRBV12-3 or TRBV12-4 to TRBJ1-1; no firm D call. Between the trimmed V and J ends, which lost 4 bases and 1 base, there was a span of 7 bases. The CDR3 sequence is 13 residues long. CDR3 in amino acids: CASSWAKNTEAFF. The CDR3 nucleotides are TGTGCCAGCAGTTGGGCAAAGAACACTGAAGCTTTCTTT.

The V gene is TRBV4-1, the J gene TRBJ1-2; unclear D gene. CDR1 and CDR2 (germline): MGHRA, YSYEKL. The V gene lost 0 bases and the J gene lost 1 base, with 9 bases spanning the gap. The CDR3 sequence is 15 residues long. CDR3 nucleotides: TGCGCCAGCAGCCAAGAGGTGCGGGGTAACTATGGCTACACCTTC. Translating it yields CASSQEVRGNYGYTF.

This chain links TRBV12-5 with TRBJ1-1, with 8 bases identical to TRBD1. V trimming: 9 bases; J trimming: 6 bases; junction bases outside the gene matches: 9. Germline assignment: CDR1 LGHNT and CDR2 FRNRAP. The CDR3 covers 13 residues. The CDR3 region has the DNA TGTGCTAGCCGGAGGACAGGGCAATCTGAAGCTTTCTTT. This translates into CASRRTGQSEAFF.

The chain joins TRBV3-1 (or the pseudogene TRBV3-2) to TRBJ2-5, with D tentatively TRBD1 (5 bases). Germline CDR1 LGHDT, CDR2 YNNKEL (reference sequence). This CDR3 is built from 14 residues. The V end lost 4 bases, the J end lost 5 bases, and 14 bases lay between the germline ends. The CDR3 bases are TGTGCCAGCAGCCGGGGCGGATTCGGGGAGACCCAGTACTTC. Protein: CASSRGGFGETQYF.

This chain joins TRBV11-2 and TRBJ1-4; D gene ambiguous. The CDR3 has 15 amino acids. The V and J ends lost 5 bases and 8 bases respectively, with 18 bases between them. Germline V lookup: CDR1 SGHAT, CDR2 FQNNGV. Written as DNA, the CDR3 is TGTGCCAGCAGCCCACTGGGCTCTGTTTCGGAAAAACTGTTTTTT. Its protein is CASSPLGSVSEKLFF.

This clone was counted a single time. The V call is TRBV5-1, the J call TRBJ2-1, with 7 bases aligning to TRBD1. The CDR3 covers 14 residues. Germline V gene data show CDR1 as SGHRS and CDR2 as YFSETQ. V was clipped by 3 bases and J by 3 bases; unmatched bases: 3. The CDR3, as DNA: TGCGCCAGCAGCTCGGACAGGTTCTACAATGAGCAGTTCTTC. The encoded protein is CASSSDRFYNEQFF.

V usage is TRBV11-3 and J usage is TRBJ2-7; TRBD2 matches 7 bases. CDR1 and CDR2 (germline): SGHNT, YENEEA. The CDR3 contains 15 residues. Unmatched junction bases numbered 6, after V lost 1 base and J lost 3 bases. This CDR3 is CASSLGGGDLYEQYF. CDR3 sequence (DNA): TGTGCCAGCAGCTTAGGTGGGGGGGACCTCTACGAGCAGTACTTC. The variable domain in full, with the rest retrieved from reference TRBV11-3 and TRBJ2-7, is EAGVVQSPRYKIIEKKQPVAFWCNPISGHNTLYWYLQNLGQGPELLIRYENEEAVDDSQLPKDRFSAERLKGVDSTLKIQPAELGDSAVYLCASSLGGGDLYEQYFGPGTRLTVT.

The V call is TRBV5-4, the J call TRBJ2-1, with 13 bases aligning to TRBD2. V shed 0 bases, J shed 4 bases, and the junction held 4 bases outside the gene matches. This CDR3 has 17 amino acids. Germline CDR1 SGHNT, CDR2 YYREEE (reference sequence). The CDR3 sequence: CASSLGLAGGKYNEQFF. CDR3 bases: TGTGCCAGCAGCTTGGGACTAGCGGGGGGCAAATACAATGAGCAGTTCTTC.

The chain uses TRBV3-1 (or the pseudogene TRBV3-2) and TRBJ1-1, with D unresolved. Between the trimmed V and J ends, which lost 4 bases and 1 base, there was a span of 16 bases. The CDR3 extends over 16 amino acids. Looked up from germline, CDR1 is LGHDT and CDR2 is YNNKEL (reference sequence). The CDR3 is CASSLIAEGGNTEAFF. As DNA, the CDR3 is TGTGCCAGCAGCCTTATAGCCGAGGGTGGGAACACTGAAGCTTTCTTT.

The CDR3 coding sequence is TGCGCCAGCAGCTTGGTTATGGGACAGGGGGACACCATATATTTT. It encodes CASSLVMGQGDTIYF. The chain joins TRBV5-1 to TRBJ1-3, with 11 bases identical to TRBD1. Trimming at V came to 0 bases and at J to 8 bases, leaving 4 bases not matched to a gene. CDR1 and CDR2 (germline): SGHRS, YFSETQ. The length of the CDR3 is 15 residues.